These 27 T cell receptor beta chains were all obtained from the same sample, sequenced in a study of a mutant IDH1 vaccine in newly diagnosed glioma. Here immunoSEQ multiplex PCR was the method, and the copy in TCRdb shows in-frame clones only, minus some. In the table there are some 95,000 clones, around four fifths of which are singletons. Time point indicated: baseline, week 1 (first vaccination visit). Treatment here: pre-vaccination baseline after standard-of-care therapy. The material sequenced was PBMCs, taken from a glioma patient treated with radiotherapy, temozolomide or both. These TCRs come from a man between 35 and 55 years old with glioma.

This chain connects TRBV19 to TRBJ2-7; TRBD2 is a possible D gene (5 bases). This CDR3 is 14 amino acids long. V was shortened by 4 bases and J by 1 base, with 11 bases between the two germline ends. In germline, CDR1 is LNHDA, CDR2 SQIVND (reference sequence). The chain's CDR3 is CASSTLRGSYEQYF. For the CDR3, the DNA is TGTGCCAGTAGTACCCTACGGGGATCCTACGAGCAGTACTTC.

V usage is TRBV6-1 and J usage is TRBJ1-4; weak D call: TRBD1 (6 bases). This CDR3 comprises 14 residues. Trimming removed 7 bases from V and 3 bases from J, with 12 bases in between. Germline CDR1 reads MNHNS; CDR2 reads SASEGT. CDR3 sequence reads: CASIPGHANEKLFF. The CDR3, as DNA: TGTGCCAGCATTCCGGGACACGCTAATGAAAAACTGTTTTTT.

As for this clone: This specimen includes other DNA sequences encoding the same CDR3. Here the CDR3 DNA reads TGTGCCAGCAGTCAAGATATTTCACCAGTTGACGGCCAGGATGAGCAGTTCTTC. This translates into CASSQDISPVDGQDEQFF. The gene calls are TRBV6-1 and TRBJ2-1; D unclear. CDR3 length equals 18 residues. With 5 bases removed from V and 8 bases from J, the gap between germline ends came to 28 bases. Germline CDR1 MNHNS, CDR2 SASEGT.

The chain links TRBV6-6 to TRBJ1-2; unclear D gene. Per the germline V gene, CDR1 is MNHNY and CDR2 is SVGAGI (reference sequence). CDR3 size: 14 residues. V lost 2 bases to trimming and J lost 1 base, with 8 bases between them. The CDR3 region has the DNA TGTGCCAGCAGTTACGTGGACTTTAACTATGGCTACACCTTC. As protein: CASSYVDFNYGYTF.

This CDR3 is CASSRPGGLFANYGYTF. DNA for the CDR3: TGTGCCAGCAGCCGCCCTGGGGGCCTCTTTGCTAACTATGGCTACACCTTC. J is TRBJ1-2 and V is TRBV7-2, with D possibly being TRBD1 (6 bases). The V gene lost 5 bases and the J gene lost 0 bases, with 19 bases spanning the gap. CDR3 size: 17 residues. Per the germline V gene, CDR1 is SGHTA and CDR2 is FQGNSA.

This clone was detected once. The rearrangement links TRBV10-2 to TRBJ2-4, with D possibly being TRBD1 (5 bases). The CDR3 runs to 14 residues. V shed 0 bases and J shed 6 bases, with 9 bases lying between them. Germline V lookup: CDR1 WSHSY, CDR2 SAAADI. The CDR3 region has the DNA TGCGCCAGCAGTGAGTCGTGGCAGGGAAACATTCAGTACTTC. Translation gives CASSESWQGNIQYF.

The V gene is TRBV7-2, the J gene TRBJ1-6; TRBD1 matches 11 bases. Losses at the gene ends were 0 bases for V and 7 bases for J; bases not matched to a gene: 8. Germline-derived CDR1 and CDR2 are SGHTA and FQGNSA. This CDR3 is 18 amino acids long. The CDR3 DNA follows: TGTGCCAGCAGCTTAGCTGGACAGGGGGCGAGGTTGAATTCACCCCTCCACTTT. It codes for CASSLAGQGARLNSPLHF.

This sequence joins TRBV5-1 and TRBJ2-7; perhaps D is TRBD1 or TRBD2 (6 bases each). This CDR3 comprises 13 residues. V was trimmed by 4 bases and J by 4 bases, leaving 12 bases between them. Germline V gene sequence: CDR1 SGHRS, CDR2 YFSETQ. CDR3 in amino acids: CASSAGQIYEQYF. CDR3 DNA sequence: TGCGCCAGCAGCGCGGGACAAATTTACGAGCAGTACTTC.

The chain couples TRBV30 to TRBJ2-5; 8 nucleotides line up with TRBD2. Per germline, CDR1 GTSNPN and CDR2 SVGIG (reference sequence). CDR3 length equals 15 residues. The trim removed 0 bases at V and 4 bases at J, leaving 7 bases unmatched. For the CDR3, the DNA is TGTGCCTGGAGTGTAACCAGCGGGAGTAGAGAGACCCAGTACTTC. The encoded protein is CAWSVTSGSRETQYF.

The chain carries TRBV5-6 and TRBJ2-1; D gene unclear. Germline V gene lookup returns CDR1 SGHDT and CDR2 YYEEEE. V lost 2 bases, J lost 3 bases, and 3 bases lay in between. This CDR3 has 12 residues. The CDR3 reads CASSFLYNEQFF. The CDR3 region has the DNA TGTGCCAGCAGCTTCCTCTACAATGAGCAGTTCTTC.

CDR3 loop: CASTPVGNLAGSYEQYF. For the CDR3, the DNA is TGTGCCAGCACCCCCGTGGGTAACCTAGCCGGGTCCTACGAGCAGTACTTC. V is TRBV28 and J is TRBJ2-7; D might be TRBD2 (5 bases). Germline V gene data show CDR1 as MDHEN and CDR2 as SYDVKM. There are 17 residues in the CDR3. The V and J ends lost 7 bases and 1 base respectively, with 23 bases between them.

The chain employs TRBV7-9 and TRBJ2-7; 12 bases are shared with TRBD2. The length of the CDR3 is 15 residues. In germline, CDR1 is SEHNR, CDR2 FQNEAQ (reference sequence). The V segment lost 2 bases and the J segment 2 bases; nucleotides outside the gene matches: 1. This chain's CDR3 is CASSLLAGGPYEQYF. For the CDR3, the DNA is TGTGCCAGCAGCTTACTAGCGGGAGGGCCCTACGAGCAGTACTTC.

CDR3 sequence (DNA): TGTGCCAGCAGTGAATTTGGAGATACGCAGTATTTT. Amino acids: CASSEFGDTQYF. The J gene is TRBJ2-3, the V gene TRBV6-1; no clear D. The germline V and J ends were trimmed by 2 bases and 5 bases, with 5 bases remaining between them. The length of the CDR3 is 12 residues. Germline V gene lookup returns CDR1 MNHNS and CDR2 SASEGT.

The chain is built from TRBV7-2 and TRBJ2-3, with 10 bases lining up with TRBD2. The CDR3 totals 15 residues. The ends lost 5 bases at V and 1 base at J; junction bases unmatched: 3. Germline CDR1 and CDR2: SGHTA and FQGNSA. CDR3: CASSVGTSGTDTQYF. The CDR3 nucleotides read TGTGCCAGCAGCGTCGGGACTAGCGGCACAGATACGCAGTATTTT.

This chain links TRBV6-1 with TRBJ2-7; D is undetermined. Trimming stripped 2 bases from V and 2 bases from J, with 10 bases between. The CDR3 loop spans 14 amino acids. The germline V gene encodes CDR1 MNHNS and CDR2 SASEGT. The CDR3 is CASSEPGLTYEQYF. DNA for the CDR3: TGTGCCAGCAGTGAACCAGGTTTAACCTACGAGCAGTACTTC.

This chain links TRBV7-9 with TRBJ1-6, with D tentatively TRBD1 (6 bases). V lost 5 bases and J lost 0, with 14 bases in between. Germline-derived CDR1 and CDR2 are SEHNR and FQNEAQ (reference sequence). The CDR3 runs 17 residues. DNA for the CDR3: TGTGCCAGCAGCCGAGGACAGTCAAGCTCCTATAATTCACCCCTCCACTTT. It codes for CASSRGQSSSYNSPLHF.

The genes are TRBV12-1 and TRBJ2-2; TRBD2, the table's D call, was not compared with the DNA. TRBV12-1 has pseudogene status. This CDR3 has 14 residues. The CDR3 region is CARGLAGVVGELFF. The DNA for the CDR3 is TGTGCCCGCGGACTAGCGGGAGTTGTCGGGGAGCTGTTTTTT.

This clone turned up a few times. The chain carries TRBV7-2 and TRBJ2-7; 9 positions match TRBD1. The junction had 6 bases not matched to a gene; V was cut back by 5 bases and J by 1 base. The CDR3 runs to 15 residues. The germline gives CDR1 SGHTA, CDR2 FQGNSA. The CDR3, as DNA: TGTGCCAGCAGCGTAACAGGGGGCCGGTCCTACGAGCAGTACTTC. Translation: CASSVTGGRSYEQYF.

CDR3 coding DNA: TGTGCCAGCAGCCCCTTTCCCGGGGGGCAGTCGGGAAACACCATATATTTT. Translation: CASSPFPGGQSGNTIYF. V and J are TRBV9 and TRBJ1-3; D is perhaps TRBD1 (6 bases). Germline assignment: CDR1 SGDLS and CDR2 YYNGEE. CDR3 length equals 17 residues. Trimming stripped 4 bases from V and 4 bases from J, with 21 bases between.

J is TRBJ1-4 and V is TRBV6-5; D is uncertain. Germline CDR1 and CDR2: MNHEY and SVGAGI. V lost 4 bases, J lost 6 bases, and 18 bases lay in between. This CDR3 region has 16 residues. The CDR3 DNA reads TGTGCCAGCAGTTTAGGCCGGCCGGTTTCGGATGAAAAACTGTTTTTT. It specifies CASSLGRPVSDEKLFF.

The V call is TRBV28, the J call TRBJ1-5; 9 bases map to TRBD1. Germline CDR1 is MDHEN and CDR2 is SYDVKM. V lost 2 bases, J lost 1 base, and 9 bases stayed unmatched. This CDR3 is 18 amino acids long. This CDR3 reads CASSLTGTGTGSNQPQHF. The CDR3 DNA follows: TGTGCCAGCAGTTTAACCGGGACAGGGACAGGGAGCAATCAGCCCCAGCATTTT.

DNA for the CDR3: TGCGCCAGCAGCTTGGGGACTGGCTCCTACAATGAGCAGTTCTTC. Translating it yields CASSLGTGSYNEQFF. The J gene is TRBJ2-1, the V gene TRBV5-1; perhaps TRBD2 as D (5 bases). With 0 bases removed from V and 0 bases from J, the gap between germline ends came to 7 bases. The CDR3 contains 15 residues. Germline CDR1 reads SGHRS; CDR2 reads YFSETQ.

The J gene is TRBJ2-5, the V gene TRBV5-4, with a possible D match to TRBD1 (6 bases). The CDR3 loop spans 15 amino acids. The V end lost 0 bases, the J end lost 1 base, and 10 bases lay between the germline ends. Per the germline V gene, CDR1 is SGHNT and CDR2 is YYREEE (reference sequence). CDR3 loop: CASSLGGLGQETQYF. CDR3 sequence (DNA): TGTGCCAGCAGCTTGGGGGGGCTAGGCCAAGAGACCCAGTACTTC.

The chain employs TRBV5-4 and TRBJ2-3; D is possibly TRBD2 (6 bases). With 1 base removed from V and 0 bases from J, the gap between germline ends came to 9 bases. Looked up from germline, CDR1 is SGHNT and CDR2 is YYREEE (reference sequence). CDR3 length: 15 amino acids. The CDR3 DNA is TGTGCCAGCAGCTTGTTGGGGGGTAGCACAGATACGCAGTATTTT. The encoded protein is CASSLLGGSTDTQYF.

The chain combines TRBV7-6 with TRBJ2-2, with 7 bases lining up with TRBD2. The CDR3 runs 14 residues. Trimming cost V 4 bases and J 4 bases; bases outside gene matches: 3. Germline-derived CDR1 and CDR2 are SGHVS and FNYEAQ. The CDR3 sequence: CASSSGGGTGELFF. CDR3 DNA sequence: TGTGCCAGCAGCTCCGGCGGGGGCACCGGGGAGCTGTTTTTT.

The chain uses TRBV6-5 and TRBJ2-7; 7 nucleotides agree with TRBD1. The V and J ends lost 6 bases and 2 bases, in that order; junction bases with no gene match: 4. The CDR3 covers 13 residues. CDR1 MNHEY and CDR2 SVGAGI come from the germline V gene. The CDR3 coding sequence is TGTGCCAGCAGACCCACAGGGGCCTACGAGCAGTACTTC. Residues: CASRPTGAYEQYF.

Only one count was recorded for this clone. At one of its ends the junction is not consistent with the germline gene, which may arise from a read error. Other DNA sequences of this sample code for an identical CDR3. The rearrangement joins TRBV29-1 to TRBJ2-7; D remains unclear. Germline lookup yields CDR1 SQVTM and CDR2 ANQGSEA. This CDR3 is 12 amino acids long. CDR3 nucleotides: TGCAGCGTTGTCCCAGGTTCCTACGAGCAATACTTC. Translation gives CSVVPGSYEQYF.